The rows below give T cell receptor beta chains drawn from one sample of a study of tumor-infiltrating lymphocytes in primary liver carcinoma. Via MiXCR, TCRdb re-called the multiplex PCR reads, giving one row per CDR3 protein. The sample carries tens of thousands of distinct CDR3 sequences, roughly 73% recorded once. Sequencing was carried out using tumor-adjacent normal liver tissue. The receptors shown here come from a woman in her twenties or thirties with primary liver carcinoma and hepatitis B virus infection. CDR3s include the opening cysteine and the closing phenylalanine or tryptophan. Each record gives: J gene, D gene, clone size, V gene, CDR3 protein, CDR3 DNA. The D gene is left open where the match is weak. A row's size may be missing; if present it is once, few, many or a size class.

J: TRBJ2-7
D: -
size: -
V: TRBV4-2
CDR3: CASSQAAGRDLCEQYF
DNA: TGTGCCAGCAGCCAAGCCGCCGGGCGGGACTTATGCGAGCAGTACTTC

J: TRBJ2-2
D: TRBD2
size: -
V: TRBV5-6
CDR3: CTSSATSAERTGELFF
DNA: TGTACCAGCAGCGCCACTAGCGCGGAACGCACTGGGGAGCTGTTTTTT

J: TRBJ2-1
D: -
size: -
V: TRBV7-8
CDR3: CASSPHWGRNYNEQLF
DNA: TGTGCCAGCAGCCCACATTGGGGGCGGAACTACAATGAGCAGCTCTTC

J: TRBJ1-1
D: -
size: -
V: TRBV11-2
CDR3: CANSPGTVAFF
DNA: TGTGCCAATAGCCCAGGGACGGTGGCTTTCTTT

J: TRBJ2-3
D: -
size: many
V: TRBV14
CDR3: CASSLTSRIGTQYF
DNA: TGTGCCAGCAGCCTAACCTCGAGGATCGGTACGCAGTATTTT

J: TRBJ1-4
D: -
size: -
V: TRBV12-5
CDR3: CASIKDINEKLFF
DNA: TGTGCTAGTATCAAGGACATTAATGAAAAACTGTTTTTT

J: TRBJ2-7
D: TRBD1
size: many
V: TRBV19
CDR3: CASSPRTGHEQYF
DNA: TGTGCCAGTAGCCCCCGGACAGGGCACGAGCAGTACTTC

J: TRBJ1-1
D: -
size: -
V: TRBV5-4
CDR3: CASNPSPRTEAFF
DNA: TGTGCCAGCAACCCCAGCCCCCGAACTGAAGCTTTCTTT

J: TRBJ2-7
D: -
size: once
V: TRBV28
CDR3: CTSSLPLDGWYSYEQYF
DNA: TGTACCAGCAGCCTACCTTTGGACGGATGGTACTCCTACGAACAGTACTTC

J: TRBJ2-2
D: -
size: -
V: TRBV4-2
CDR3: CASSSLTDGAGELSF
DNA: TGTGCCAGCAGCTCTCTAACTGACGGGGCCGGGGAGCTGTCTTTT

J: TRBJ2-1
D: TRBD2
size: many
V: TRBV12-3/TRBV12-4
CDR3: CASSRTSGRIRGEQFF
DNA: TGTGCCAGCAGCCGGACTAGCGGGAGGATTCGTGGTGAGCAGTTCTTC

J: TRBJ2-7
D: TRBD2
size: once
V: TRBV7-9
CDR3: CPSSWGLAAPYEQYF
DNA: TGTCCCAGCAGCTGGGGACTAGCGGCACCTTACGAGCAGTACTTC

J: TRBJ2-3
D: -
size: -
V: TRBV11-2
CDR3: CVSSSGLGLGDAQYF
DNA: TGTGTCAGTAGCTCAGGGTTGGGGCTAGGAGATGCGCAGTATTTT

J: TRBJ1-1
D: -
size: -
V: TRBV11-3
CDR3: CASGKWAPISTETFF
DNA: TGTGCCTCCGGTAAGTGGGCGCCAATCTCCACTGAAACTTTCTTT

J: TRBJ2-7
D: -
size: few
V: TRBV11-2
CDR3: CASRIGYHEQYF
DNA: TGTGCCAGCCGCATAGGGTACCACGAGCAGTACTTC

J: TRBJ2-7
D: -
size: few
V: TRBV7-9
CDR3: CASSLPTHRYWQYF
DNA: TGTGCCAGCAGCCTCCCGACTCACCGCTACTGGCAGTACTTC

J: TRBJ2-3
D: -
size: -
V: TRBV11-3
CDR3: CASSLGFGEGAGRTDTQYF
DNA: -

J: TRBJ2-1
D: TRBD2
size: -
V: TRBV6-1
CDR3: CDSSKLAGDYSEQLF
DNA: TGTGACAGCAGTAAACTAGCGGGAGATTACAGTGAGCAGTTATTC

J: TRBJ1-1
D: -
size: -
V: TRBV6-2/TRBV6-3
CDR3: CASSQGGSAQHVNTEAFF
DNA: TGTGCCAGCAGTCAAGGGGGTTCCGCGCAGCACGTGAACACTGAAGCTTTCTTT

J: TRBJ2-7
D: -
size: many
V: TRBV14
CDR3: CASSQQRGWSYEQYF
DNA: TGTGCCAGCAGCCAACAAAGGGGGTGGTCCTACGAGCAGTACTTC

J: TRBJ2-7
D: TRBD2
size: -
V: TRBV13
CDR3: CGISLGGTSFYEQYF
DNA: TGTGGCATCAGCTTAGGCGGGACTAGCTTCTACGAGCAGTACTTC

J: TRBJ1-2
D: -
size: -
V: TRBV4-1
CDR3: CASSQDGTKTDYGYTF
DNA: TGCGCCAGCAGCCAAGATGGGACAAAAACTGACTATGGCTACACTTTC

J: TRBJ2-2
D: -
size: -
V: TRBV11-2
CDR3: CASRPDAQLNTRELFF
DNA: TGTGCCAGCAGGCCCGATGCACAACTGAACACCCGGGAGCTGTTTTTT

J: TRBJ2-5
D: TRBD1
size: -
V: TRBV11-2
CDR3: CASSLREGTGEETQYF
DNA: TGTGCCAGCAGCCTCCGGGAGGGGACAGGGGAAGAAACCCAGTACTTC

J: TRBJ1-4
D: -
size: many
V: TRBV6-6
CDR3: CASSPLEGQKLFF
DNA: TGTGCCAGCAGTCCCCTGGAGGGCCAAAAACTGTTTTTT

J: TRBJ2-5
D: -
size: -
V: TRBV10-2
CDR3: CASSGGGRTEQETQYF
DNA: TGTGCCAGCAGTGGGGGCGGAAGGACAGAGCAAGAGACCCAGTACTTC

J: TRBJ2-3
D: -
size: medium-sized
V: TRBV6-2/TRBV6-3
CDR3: CASSLSETTDTQYF
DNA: TGTGCCAGCAGTTTATCGGAAACTACAGATACGCAGTATTTT

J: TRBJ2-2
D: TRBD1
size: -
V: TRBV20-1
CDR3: CSVPAQDRATGELFF
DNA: TGCAGTGTTCCCGCCCAAGACAGGGCCACCGGGGAGCTGTTTTTT

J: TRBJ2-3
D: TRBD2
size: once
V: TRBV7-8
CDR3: CVSSLGAGGPGDTRYF
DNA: TGTGTTAGCAGCTTAGGAGCGGGAGGACCTGGTGATACACGGTATTTT

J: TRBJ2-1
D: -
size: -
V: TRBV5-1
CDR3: CTSSTGAVANEQFF
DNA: TGCACCAGCAGCACCGGGGCAGTTGCAAATGAGCAGTTCTTC

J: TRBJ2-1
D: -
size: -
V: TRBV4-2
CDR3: CASSQDSVVLGNEQFF
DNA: TGTGCCAGCAGCCAAGATTCGGTAGTGCTTGGCAATGAGCAGTTCTTC

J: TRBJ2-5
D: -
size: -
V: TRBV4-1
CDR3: CASSQGLSGQETQYF
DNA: TGCGCCAGCAGCCAAGGTCTAAGCGGTCAAGAGACCCAGTACTTC

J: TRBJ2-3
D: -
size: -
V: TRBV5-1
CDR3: CTSSLSLLERTDTQYF
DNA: TGCACCAGCAGCTTGAGCCTACTAGAGCGCACAGATACGCAGTATTTT

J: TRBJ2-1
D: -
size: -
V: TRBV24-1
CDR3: CATRGKYSTYNEQFF
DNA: TGTGCCACCAGGGGAAAGTACAGTACCTACAATGAGCAGTTCTTC

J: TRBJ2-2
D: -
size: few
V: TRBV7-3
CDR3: CASSSPVTGELFF
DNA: TGTGCCAGCAGCTCACCCGTAACCGGGGAGCTGTTTTTT

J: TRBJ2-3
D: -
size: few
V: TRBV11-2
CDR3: CVSSRRGGLSTDTQYF
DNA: TGTGTCAGTAGTCGCAGGGGGGGTCTAAGCACAGATACGCAGTATTTT

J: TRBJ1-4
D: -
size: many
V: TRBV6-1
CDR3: CASSEAVQAGGLFF
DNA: TGTGCCAGCAGTGAAGCAGTACAGGCCGGCGGACTGTTTTTT

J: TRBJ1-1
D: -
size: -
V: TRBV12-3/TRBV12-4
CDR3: CASSTSWAEAFF
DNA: TGTGCCAGCAGTACGTCTTGGGCGGAAGCCTTCTTT

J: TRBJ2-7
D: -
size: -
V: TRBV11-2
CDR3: CACSTIGGGSWTYEQYF
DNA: TGTGCCTGCAGTACCATAGGAGGGGGCTCTTGGACCTACGAGCAGTACTTC

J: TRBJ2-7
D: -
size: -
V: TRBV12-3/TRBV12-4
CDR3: CASCFEGLTLEQCF
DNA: TGTGCCAGCTGTTTCGAGGGCCTTACTTTGGAGCAGTGCTTC

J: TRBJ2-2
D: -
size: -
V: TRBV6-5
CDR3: CASSYVAGGAGELFF
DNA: TGTGCCAGCAGTTACGTAGCCGGAGGGGCCGGGGAACTGTTTTTT

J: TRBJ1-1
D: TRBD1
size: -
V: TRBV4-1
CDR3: CASSHYMGTGLKSWTEAFF
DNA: TGCGCCAGCAGCCATTACATGGGGACAGGGTTGAAGTCGTGGACTGAGGCTTTCTTT

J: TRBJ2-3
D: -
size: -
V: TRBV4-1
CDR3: CARSQDRNTDTQYF
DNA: TGCGCCAGGAGCCAAGACAGAAACACAGATACGCAGTACTTT

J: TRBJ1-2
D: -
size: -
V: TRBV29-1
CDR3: CSVSGRPFDYTF
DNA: TGCAGCGTTTCGGGCAGACCATTTGACTACACCTTC

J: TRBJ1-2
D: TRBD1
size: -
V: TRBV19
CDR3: CASSPWTGSGYTF
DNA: TGTGCCAGTAGTCCTTGGACAGGGAGCGGCTACACCTTC

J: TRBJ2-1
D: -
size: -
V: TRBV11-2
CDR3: CASSSRPGYEQFF
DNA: TGTGCCAGCAGCTCCCGACCCGGATATGAGCAGTTCTTC

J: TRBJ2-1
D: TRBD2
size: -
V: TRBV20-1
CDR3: CSARDSGNLNEQFF
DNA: TGCAGTGCTAGAGACAGCGGGAATCTCAATGAGCAGTTCTTC

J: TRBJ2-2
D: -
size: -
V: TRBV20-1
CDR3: CSARVHLNTGELLF
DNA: TGCAGTGCTAGAGTCCATCTGAACACCGGGGAGCTGTTATTT